A single sample is the source of the 12 T cell receptor beta chains below, sequenced in a study of T cells in Graves' hyperthyroidism and ophthalmopathy. Researchers took RNA transcripts and amplified the TCR beta CDR3 regions from them. First-round RT-PCR of the TCR CDR3 relied on the HTBI primer set. MiXCR, run by TCRdb on the multiplex PCR reads, gives a single entry per CDR3 protein. Of around 660,000 distinct CDR3 sequences detected, 45% appear once; the ten largest clones hold about 7.7%. The sequenced sample was peripheral blood or thyroid tissue (not recorded which). The source is an adult man with Graves' disease, either hyperthyroidism or ophthalmopathy (not recorded which).

This clonotype appeared a few times. The rearrangement uses TRBV13 and TRBJ1-3; no definite D call. Germline CDR1 and CDR2: PRHDT and FYEKMQ (reference sequence). V gave up 4 bases and J gave up 1 base, with 8 bases separating them. The CDR3 has 14 residues. CDR3 sequence reads: CASSSRLSGNTIYF. The CDR3 region has the DNA TGTGCCAGCAGCTCCAGGCTATCTGGAAACACCATATATTTT.

As regards this clonotype: At one end the junction does not follow the germline gene, possibly because of a read error. V is TRBV7-9 and J is TRBJ2-7; D is uncertain. This CDR3 contains 12 residues. Per germline, CDR1 SEHNR and CDR2 FQNEAQ (reference sequence). The CDR3 reads CASSTDGVGQYF. CDR3 in DNA: TGCGCCAGCAGCACGGACGGCGTAGGGCAGTACTTC.

This clonotype was seen more than once but under ten times. V is TRBV10-3 and J is TRBJ2-7; the D gene is possibly TRBD2 (6 bases). V lost 10 bases to trimming and J lost 9 bases, with 16 bases between them. The CDR3 is made up of 11 amino acids. Looked up from germline, CDR1 is ENHRY and CDR2 is SYGVKD. This CDR3 is CASGTSDGQYF. CDR3 DNA: TGTGCCAGCGGGACCTCAGATGGGCAGTACTTC.

This clonotype was counted at least ten times. The DNA for the CDR3 is TGCAGCGTTGTGGGCACCGCCTATGGCTACACCTTC. Amino acid sequence: CSVVGTAYGYTF. The chain uses TRBV29-1 and TRBJ1-2, with D uncertain. The V gene lost 4 bases and the J gene lost 4 bases, with 10 bases spanning the gap. Germline values: CDR1 SQVTM, CDR2 ANQGSEA. This CDR3 is 12 amino acids long.

This clonotype was counted many times. The junction and the germline gene differ at one end; a read error may be behind it. The J gene is TRBJ1-3, the V gene TRBV7-2; 8 bases fit TRBD1. Germline CDR1 reads SGHTA; CDR2 reads FQGNSA. The CDR3 loop spans 12 amino acids. Here the CDR3 reads CASSPRTGQKDF. Here the CDR3 DNA reads TGTGCCAGCAGCCCTCGGACAGGGCAGAAAGATTTT. The full variable domain, with the rest looked up from reference TRBV7-2 and TRBJ1-3, is GAGVSQSPSNKVTEKGKDVELRCDPISGHTALYWYRQSLGQGLEFLIYFQGNSAPDKSGLPSDRFSAERTGGSVSTLTIQRTQQEDSAVYLCASSPRTGQKDFGEGSWLTVV.

The rearrangement joins TRBV2 to TRBJ1-4; unclear D gene. The CDR3 has 13 residues. The germline gives CDR1 SNHLY, CDR2 FYNNEI. V lost 7 bases, J lost 6 bases, and 12 bases lay in between. CDR3 loop: CASTEGVDEKLFF. Written as DNA, the CDR3 is TGTGCCAGCACGGAGGGAGTGGATGAAAAACTGTTTTTT.

This clonotype was seen more than once but under ten times. In nucleotides, the CDR3 is TGTGCCAGCAGCTTTTCAGGGTTAAACTATGGCTACACCTTC. It is translated as CASSFSGLNYGYTF. The rearrangement uses TRBV7-9 and TRBJ1-2, with D possibly matching TRBD1 (5 bases). Trimming removed 3 bases from V and 2 bases from J, with 10 bases in between. This CDR3 has 14 amino acids. The germline gives CDR1 SEHNR, CDR2 FQNEAQ (reference sequence).

In this sample, this clonotype turned up a few times. The rearrangement uses TRBV12-3 or TRBV12-4 and TRBJ2-7; D call uncertain. This CDR3 region has 13 residues. V was shortened by 3 bases and J by 5 bases, with 11 bases between the two germline ends. The CDR3 DNA is TGTGCCAGCAGTTTTTCGAACCGTCACGAGCAGTACTTC. Its translation: CASSFSNRHEQYF.

The V call is TRBV7-8, the J call TRBJ2-7, with no clear D. The closer fit of TRBJ2-5 to the DNA end suggests the J call may be wrong. From germline, CDR1 is SGHVS and CDR2 FQNEAQ. The CDR3 is made up of 12 amino acids. The CDR3 loop is CASSLIPETQYF. The DNA of the CDR3 is TGTGCCAGCAGCTTAATCCCCGAGACCCAGTACTTC.

The CDR3 sequence is CASSLHSGNQPQHF. For the CDR3, the DNA is TGTGCCAGCAGCTTGCACAGCGGCAATCAGCCCCAGCATTTT. The chain is built from TRBV5-6 and TRBJ1-5; D uncertain. The CDR3 is made up of 14 amino acids. In germline, CDR1 is SGHDT, CDR2 YYEEEE. Trimming took off 1 base at V and 2 bases at J, with 7 bases between the two ends.

The chain uses TRBV25-1 and TRBJ1-1; D is unresolved. Germline V gene data show CDR1 as MGHDK and CDR2 as SYGVNS. V was trimmed by 1 base and J by 5 bases, leaving 8 bases between them. CDR3 size: 13 residues. For the CDR3, the DNA is TGTGCCAGCAGTGAATTGATGGGGACTGAAGCTTTCTTT. Protein: CASSELMGTEAFF.

Many counts were recorded for this clonotype. CDR3 protein: CSVTYRGGYTF. As DNA, the CDR3 is TGCAGCGTGACGTACAGGGGAGGCTACACCTTC. The chain links TRBV29-1 to TRBJ1-2; the match to TRBD1 covers 7 bases. The CDR3 extends over 11 amino acids. Germline values: CDR1 SQVTM, CDR2 ANQGSEA. V was pared by 6 bases and J by 8 bases, with 6 bases of the junction left unmatched.